This T cell receptor (beta chain) is drawn from a study of cytomegalovirus exposure and HLA in healthy donors. The CDR3 has 15 residues. Trimming cost V 0 bases and J 3 bases, with 10 bases left between them. Germline-derived CDR1 and CDR2 are SGHDT and YYEEEE. Assay used: immunoSEQ multiplex PCR; TCRdb lists only in-frame clones, some missing. The sample lists about 160,000 clones; 85% to 90% were seen once. Specimen: PBMCs. The V gene is TRBV5-6, the J gene TRBJ1-5; D is perhaps TRBD1 (6 bases). The TCR was taken from a woman younger than 45 in good health and CMV-seronegative. For the CDR3, the DNA is TGTGCCAGCAGCTTGGGGGCAGGGGTCAATCAGCCCCAGCATTTT. This sequence encodes CASSLGAGVNQPQHF.